This T cell receptor (beta chain) was profiled in a study of CXCR3-negative and CXCR3-positive naive CD8 T cells. Whole-study findings and limits: Naive CXCR3-positive and CXCR3-negative cells shared similar TRBV-TRBJ usage, unlike memory cells. It was found that naive subsets had comparable surface CD5, and TCR strength was inferred from TRB CDR3 properties. Diversity ran similarly high across both naive subsets but far lower in memory CD8+ cells.

Note on this clonotype: Its antigen remains unidentified.

UMI-labeled 5' RACE TRB cDNA libraries were prepared from the cells. Reanalyzing the 5' RACE reads, TCRdb keeps one entry per CDR3 protein, without DNA. In total, the table holds about 57,000 distinct CDR3 sequences. The clonotype originates from a human donor in good health. Some clones in this sample may be carry-over from other donors' samples. Sample: memory CD8+ T cells from blood.

The CDR3 spells CSARGPLDRGNQPQHF. V and J are TRBV20-1 and TRBJ1-5; lacking DNA, the TRBD1 call made by TCRdb goes unchecked. CDR1 and CDR2 (germline): DFQATT, SNEGSKA (reference sequence). This CDR3 region has 16 residues.